A few counts support the clone carrying this T cell receptor beta chain. This specimen comes from a study of blood T cells in healthy people across ages. For the second PCR, which ran for about 6 to 11 cycles, a sample-barcoded 5' primer and a J-beta primer mix were used. TCRdb re-called the 5' RACE reads through MiXCR, storing one row per CDR3 protein. The data show more than 650,000 distinct CDR3 sequences, 20% to 25% seen once. The germline CDR1 and CDR2 sequences are SQVTM and ANQGSEA. The CDR3 runs to 10 residues. The J gene is TRBJ2-7, the V gene TRBV29-1; tentative D call: TRBD1 (5 bases). The J call may be mistaken, given a closer DNA end match to TRBJ2-1. Sequencing input: blood. The origin of this receptor is a man between 65 and 85 years old in good health. The CDR3 region is CSVATEEQFF. CDR3 in DNA: TGCAGCGTTGCGACAGAGGAGCAGTTCTTC.